Shown below are 20 T cell receptor beta chains from a single sample sequenced in a study of shared clonotypes between healthy human individuals. TCRdb's copy holds only in-frame clones and misses some; the assay was immunoSEQ multiplex PCR. The data show over a million clones, with 75% to 80% seen just once and roughly 0.56% held by the top ten. Sequenced input: memory CD4+ T cells from PBMCs. Subset reported: CD45RA-negative fraction. The receptors were sampled from a man aged 18 to 35 in good health. Some clones in this sample may be carry-over from other donors' samples.

This chain connects TRBV9 to TRBJ1-4; D gene uncertain. Between the trimmed V and J ends, which lost 2 bases and 4 bases, there was a span of 6 bases. CDR3 length: 13 amino acids. CDR1 is SGDLS, CDR2 YYNGEE, per germline. CDR3 DNA: TGTGCCAGCAGCGTGGGGAGTAATGAAAAACTGTTTTTT. Translation gives CASSVGSNEKLFF.

The rearrangement uses TRBV7-9 and TRBJ1-3; D unclear. V lost 5 bases and J lost 7, with 12 bases in between. CDR1 and CDR2 (germline): SEHNR, FQNEAQ (reference sequence). CDR3 length: 13 residues. CDR3 coding DNA: TGTGCCAGCAGCCCGAGCGTGGCGAACACCATATATTTT. Translated: CASSPSVANTIYF.

The chain joins TRBV5-5 to TRBJ2-7; tentatively, D is TRBD2 (5 bases). The germline CDR1 and CDR2 sequences are SGHKS and YYEKEE (reference sequence). The CDR3 spans 14 residues. The ends were cut back, 5 bases at V and 2 bases at J, with 14 bases in the middle. The CDR3 is CASSLGGITYEQYF. As DNA, the CDR3 is TGTGCCAGCAGTCTAGGAGGCATTACCTACGAGCAGTACTTC.

This chain connects TRBV19 to TRBJ1-4; D is unclear. CDR3 length equals 11 residues. V shed 5 bases and J shed 11 bases, with 9 bases lying between them. Per the germline V gene, CDR1 is LNHDA and CDR2 is SQIVND (reference sequence). CDR3 protein: CASSPSEKLFF. The CDR3 nucleotides are TGTGCCAGTAGTCCAAGCGAGAAACTGTTTTTT.

This clone was observed a single time. The V and J genes are TRBV18 and TRBJ1-3; D is undetermined. V was cut by 3 bases and J by 0 bases, with 12 bases left in between. The CDR3 is made up of 16 amino acids. CDR1 is KGHSH, CDR2 LQKENI, per germline. CDR3 sequence (DNA): TGTGCCAGCTCACCGAACAGCCGGAGCTCTGGAAACACCATATATTTT. Its protein is CASSPNSRSSGNTIYF.

This clone was observed once. An end of the junction differs from the germline gene, which may be a read error. The chain links TRBV19 to TRBJ2-7; 10 bases are shared with TRBD2. The CDR3 covers 14 residues. Germline loops: CDR1 LNHDA, CDR2 SQIVND (reference sequence). CDR3 nucleotides: TGTGCCAGTAGTACTAGCGGGAGTTCCTCCGAGCAGTACTTC. It is translated as CASSTSGSSSEQYF. Complete variable domain (other parts from reference TRBV19 and TRBJ2-7): DGGITQSPKYLFRKEGQNVTLSCEQNLNHDAMYWYRQDPGQGLRLIYYSQIVNDFQKGDIAEGYSVSREKKESFPLTVTSAQKNPTAFYLCASSTSGSSSEQYFGPGTRLTVT.

The chain carries TRBV2 and TRBJ2-1; D is uncertain. CDR1 is SNHLY, CDR2 FYNNEI, per germline. The CDR3 contains 10 residues. The germline V and J ends were trimmed by 7 bases and 7 bases, with 5 bases remaining between them. As DNA, the CDR3 is TGTGCCAGCATCCGGAATGAGCAGTTCTTC. Translated, it gives CASIRNEQFF.

This chain links TRBV28 with TRBJ2-1, with 7 bases identical to TRBD2. Germline CDR1 MDHEN, CDR2 SYDVKM. This CDR3 has 16 amino acids. The ends lost 6 bases at V and 0 bases at J; junction bases unmatched: 8. Here the CDR3 reads CASSGAGSGSYNEQFF. DNA of the CDR3: TGTGCCAGCAGCGGAGCGGGATCGGGCTCCTACAATGAGCAGTTCTTC.

The count of this clone is one. The V call is TRBV7-2, the J call TRBJ1-2, with TRBD1 matching over 7 bases. CDR1 and CDR2 from the germline V gene are SGHTA and FQGNSA. The CDR3 sequence is 16 residues long. V shed 2 bases and J 4 bases; nucleotides not matched to a gene: 10. The CDR3 sequence: CASSLNVQGGSYGYTF. The DNA of the CDR3 is TGTGCCAGCAGCTTAAATGTACAAGGGGGCTCCTATGGCTACACCTTC.

V is TRBV2 and J is TRBJ2-1, with D possibly called TRBD1 or TRBD2 (5 bases each). Germline V CDR1 and CDR2: SNHLY, FYNNEI. V was pared by 8 bases and J by 5 bases, with 16 bases between. This CDR3 contains 14 residues. This CDR3 reads CASLDWGINNEQFF. CDR3 nucleotides: TGTGCCAGCCTGGATTGGGGGATCAACAATGAGCAGTTCTTC.

This rearrangement joins TRBV10-3 to TRBJ2-7; 9 bases align to TRBD1. The V and J ends lost 2 bases and 7 bases, in that order; junction bases with no gene match: 0. The CDR3 has 12 residues. Per the germline V gene, CDR1 is ENHRY and CDR2 is SYGVKD. The CDR3 DNA sequence: TGTGCCATCAGTGAGGACAGGGGGGAGCAGTACTTC. It encodes CAISEDRGEQYF.

This clone was counted a single time. The chain is built from TRBV7-8 and TRBJ2-3; TRBD1 is a possible D gene (6 bases). This CDR3 region has 14 residues. Trimming removed 4 bases from V and 5 bases from J, with 13 bases in between. In germline, CDR1 is SGHVS, CDR2 FQNEAQ. The CDR3 nucleotides are TGTGCCAGCAGCTCACAGGGTCGGGGAGATACGCAGTATTTT. Amino acid sequence: CASSSQGRGDTQYF.

The V call is TRBV16, the J call TRBJ1-2; D remains unclear. V gave up 3 bases and J gave up 3 bases, with 8 bases separating them. This CDR3 region has 13 residues. Germline assignment: CDR1 KGHSY and CDR2 FQNENV. The CDR3 protein is CASSHGGHYGYTF. The CDR3, as DNA: TGTGCCAGCAGCCACGGAGGGCACTATGGCTACACCTTC.

Ten or more counts support this clone. This chain connects TRBV10-3 to TRBJ2-2; D ambiguous. The CDR3 is 13 residues long. Between the trimmed V and J ends, which lost 3 bases and 6 bases, there was a span of 8 bases. Germline CDR1 and CDR2: ENHRY and SYGVKD. CDR3 DNA sequence: TGTGCCATCAGTGAAGTTGGTCCCGGGGAGCTGTTTTTT. Encoded protein: CAISEVGPGELFF.

This chain uses TRBV11-2 with TRBJ2-1, with TRBD2 matching 16 bases. This CDR3 is built from 17 residues. Germline CDR1 SGHAT, CDR2 FQNNGV. Trimming cost V 5 bases and J 4 bases; bases outside gene matches: 5. CDR3 loop: CASSTGTSGRGYNEQFF. In DNA, the CDR3 is TGTGCCAGCAGCACCGGGACTAGCGGGAGGGGTTACAATGAGCAGTTCTTC.

This chain connects TRBV9 to TRBJ2-3; D might be TRBD2 (5 bases). From germline, CDR1 is SGDLS and CDR2 YYNGEE. The V and J ends lost 0 bases and 5 bases respectively, with 13 bases between them. The CDR3 contains 15 residues. The CDR3 DNA reads as TGTGCCAGCAGCGTAGGAGGGCTGGTTAGAGATACGCAGTATTTT. Translation gives CASSVGGLVRDTQYF.

The rearrangement links TRBV28 to TRBJ2-5; 9 bases align to TRBD1. Germline assignment: CDR1 MDHEN and CDR2 SYDVKM. J lost 4 bases, V lost 5 bases, and 11 bases had no gene match. The CDR3 loop spans 16 amino acids. The CDR3 nucleotides are TGTGCCAGCAGTCCTCCCGGGACAGGGTATCGAGAGACCCAGTACTTC. As protein: CASSPPGTGYRETQYF.

This clone has just a few counts. The chain has TRBV6-1 and TRBJ1-1, with a tentative D call TRBD1 (5 bases). Germline lookup yields CDR1 MNHNS and CDR2 SASEGT. The CDR3 is made up of 14 amino acids. The ends were cut back, 2 bases at V and 10 bases at J, with 17 bases in the middle. CDR3 protein: CASSELETRGRAFF. As DNA, the CDR3 is TGTGCCAGCAGTGAACTGGAAACCCGGGGGAGAGCTTTCTTT.

The J gene is TRBJ2-5, the V gene TRBV5-1; 11 bases agree with TRBD1. The V gene's germline CDR1 is SGHRS and CDR2 YFSETQ. The CDR3 loop spans 16 amino acids. With 4 bases clipped from V and 3 bases from J, the junction kept 8 bases outside the gene matches. The CDR3 region has the DNA TGCGCCAGCAGCATAGGGACAGGGGGAATTAAAGAGACCCAGTACTTC. Translating it yields CASSIGTGGIKETQYF.

This clone was recorded only once. Other nucleotide sequences in the sample specify the same CDR3. V and J are TRBV6-5 and TRBJ2-7; tentative D call: TRBD1 (6 bases). In germline, CDR1 is MNHEY, CDR2 SVGAGI. The CDR3 spans 15 residues. Trimming took off 0 bases at V and 2 bases at J, with 11 bases between the two ends. CDR3 region: CASSYSGRGPYEQYF. CDR3 DNA sequence: TGTGCCAGCAGTTACTCGGGCAGGGGCCCCTACGAGCAGTACTTC.